This T cell receptor beta chain comes out of a study of blood T cells in healthy people across ages. On the study more broadly: Capture via template switching afforded approximately one barcoded beta molecule per two T cells. The study, taken as a whole, reports: No conclusive comparison of naive versus antigen-experienced cells was possible with unsorted PBMCs. Measured against age, TCR beta diversity per million T cells decreased in a roughly linear manner.

This clonotype has only a few counts. Its specificity is not known. The use of a sample-barcoded 5' primer and a J-beta primer mix characterized a second PCR of 7 to 11 cycles. Using its own MiXCR run on the 5' RACE reads, TCRdb lists one record per CDR3 protein. The data show around 1.5 million distinct CDR3 sequences, about 35% seen once. The germline V gene has CDR1 SGHTA and CDR2 FQGTGA. Trimming took 3 bases from V and 3 from J, leaving 15 bases between them. This CDR3 comprises 15 residues. The receptor comes from a woman under 40 in good health. The chain uses TRBV7-3 and TRBJ2-7, with D possibly being TRBD2 (6 bases). Sequenced material: blood. The CDR3 loop reads CASSFYGGKGYEQYF. DNA of the CDR3: TGTGCCAGCAGCTTCTACGGGGGAAAAGGCTACGAGCAGTACTTC.